This record looks at one T cell receptor beta chain sequence and its context. Antigen: not known. Per germline, CDR1 MNHNS and CDR2 SASEGT. This CDR3 has 17 residues. V lost 1 base, J lost 2 bases, and 15 bases lay in between. Nonspecific anti-CD3/anti-CD28 bead stimulation represents the broad CD4+ T cell repertoire. CD4+ T cells upregulating both CD40 ligand and CD69 were sorted as responding cells. For at least 4 years, plasma HIV-1 RNA was undetectable (<50 copies/mL). The data stem from a study of persistence of HIV-infected CD4 T cells. The study, taken as a whole, reports: Within sorted populations, more oligoclonal TCRs accompanied more oligoclonal proviruses.

Sequencing used immunoSEQ version 4 in survey mode. Template was genomic DNA at roughly 9.3 ng/uL, with up to roughly 1 ug used per sample. Assay: immunoSEQ multiplex PCR; the TCRdb copy retains only in-frame clones and omits some. The sample consists of 44,000 or so clones, approximately 89% of them appearing once. The source is an adult man with HIV who was CMV-seropositive. Specimen: CD4+ T cells sorted from PBMCs after roughly 20-hour stimulation, collected from a patient who received antiretroviral therapy. The chain recombines TRBV6-1 with TRBJ1-3; D perhaps matches TRBD1 (5 bases). The chain's CDR3 is CASSEERGGGTGNTIYF. The CDR3 DNA sequence: TGTGCCAGCAGTGAAGAACGTGGGGGGGGGACTGGAAACACCATATATTTT.